A selection of T cell receptor beta chains follows, all from one sample in a study of cytomegalovirus exposure and HLA in healthy donors. Assay used: immunoSEQ multiplex PCR; TCRdb lists only in-frame clones, some missing. The sample consists of 95,000 to 150,000 clones, around four fifths of them appearing once. Sequenced input: PBMCs. All receptors derive from a woman aged 35 to 49 in good health and CMV-seronegative. The CDR3 runs from the conserved cysteine through the conserved F or W. A D gene is named only where the DNA matches it firmly. The size entry is marked missing in some rows and otherwise reads once, few, many or a size class.

J | size | V | D | CDR3 | DNA
TRBJ1-2 | NA | TRBV20-1 | NA | CSARSRGVYTF | TGCAGTGCTAGGTCACGCGGTGTCTACACCTTC
TRBJ2-1 | NA | TRBV7-2 | NA | CASSPGLGNEQFF | TGTGCCAGCAGCCCAGGGTTGGGCAATGAGCAGTTCTTC
TRBJ2-3 | NA | TRBV6-6 | NA | CASSTTREGGDTQYF | TGTGCCAGCAGTACCACTAGGGAGGGGGGGGATACGCAGTATTTT
TRBJ1-6 | few | TRBV4-2 | NA | CASSLQGAASSYNSPLHF | TGTGCCAGCAGCCTTCAAGGGGCCGCTAGCTCCTATAATTCACCCCTCCACTTT
TRBJ1-1 | many | TRBV11-2 | NA | CASSLNNLNTEAFF | TGTGCCAGCAGCTTAAACAATTTGAACACTGAAGCTTTCTTT
TRBJ1-1 | NA | TRBV28 | TRBD1 | CASSPPGQALSTEAFF | TGTGCCAGCAGTCCACCGGGACAGGCTTTGAGCACTGAAGCTTTCTTT
TRBJ2-7 | few | TRBV19 | TRBD1 | CASSGGNYEQYF | TGTGCCAGTTCAGGGGGCAATTACGAGCAGTACTTC
TRBJ2-1 | NA | TRBV7-3 | TRBD2 | CASSESPGLVYNEQFF | TGTGCCAGCAGCGAATCCCCGGGACTAGTCTACAATGAGCAGTTCTTC
TRBJ2-2 | NA | TRBV7-3 | NA | CASSLYARENTGELFF | TGTGCCAGCAGCTTATATGCGCGGGAGAACACCGGGGAGCTGTTTTTT
TRBJ1-2 | few | TRBV10-3 | NA | CAISEGTRRPYGYTF | TGTGCCATCAGTGAGGGTACGCGCCGCCCCTATGGCTACACCTTC
TRBJ2-5 | NA | TRBV4-1 | TRBD1 | CASSQIGTGGSETQYF | TGCGCCAGCAGCCAAATCGGGACAGGGGGCTCGGAGACCCAGTACTTC
TRBJ2-1 | NA | TRBV5-5 | TRBD1 | CASSLGDRGRDEQFF | TGTGCCAGCAGCTTGGGGGACAGGGGGCGCGATGAGCAGTTCTTC
TRBJ1-2 | NA | TRBV12-5 | TRBD1 | CAGGRTGVGYGYTF | TGTGCTGGTGGTCGGACAGGGGTCGGCTATGGCTACACCTTC
TRBJ1-3 | NA | TRBV7-3 | NA | CASSSDSGSGNTIYF | TGTGCCAGCAGCTCGGACAGCGGTTCTGGAAACACCATATATTTT
TRBJ1-5 | NA | TRBV19 | NA | CASSQTGPQHF | TGTGCCAGTAGCCAAACCGGGCCCCAGCATTTT
TRBJ2-7 | once | TRBV7-9 | NA | CASRRRGGVGEQYF | TGTGCCAGCAGGCGTAGGGGAGGTGTCGGCGAGCAGTACTTC
TRBJ1-5 | NA | TRBV15 | NA | CATSSFAGDDQPQHF | TGTGCCACCAGCAGTTTCGCAGGGGATGATCAGCCCCAGCATTTT
TRBJ2-1 | once | TRBV4-2 | TRBD2 | CASSQTSGGAADEQFF | TGTGCCAGCAGCCAAACCAGCGGGGGGGCCGCGGATGAGCAGTTCTTC
TRBJ2-3 | NA | TRBV11-1 | TRBD1 | CASSSTGGTADTQYF | TGTGCCAGCAGCTCGACAGGGGGCACGGCAGATACGCAGTATTTT
TRBJ2-7 | NA | TRBV7-2 | TRBD2 | CASSPSGNSYEQYF | TGTGCCAGCAGCCCTAGCGGGAACTCCTACGAGCAGTACTTC
TRBJ2-2 | NA | TRBV11-2 | TRBD2 | CASSSHGGSTGELFF | TGTGCCAGCAGTTCCCACGGGGGGAGCACCGGGGAGCTGTTTTTT
TRBJ1-1 | NA | TRBV19 | NA | CASSIIHRNTEAFF | TGTGCCAGTAGTATAATTCACAGGAACACTGAAGCTTTCTTT
TRBJ1-1 | NA | TRBV19 | TRBD1 | CASSIRQGVFTEAFF | TGTGCCAGTAGTATTAGGCAGGGGGTGTTCACTGAAGCTTTCTTT
TRBJ2-7 | NA | TRBV5-1 | NA | CASSLLGARGDEQYF | TGCGCCAGCAGCTTGTTAGGTGCACGCGGGGACGAGCAGTACTTC
TRBJ2-5 | NA | TRBV5-6 | NA | CASSLGKGLQETQYF | TGTGCCAGCAGCTTGGGTAAGGGGCTCCAAGAGACCCAGTACTTC
TRBJ2-1 | NA | TRBV4-3 | NA | CASSQDVGDGEQFF | TGCGCCAGCAGCCAAGATGTGGGCGATGGTGAGCAGTTCTTC
TRBJ2-7 | NA | TRBV6-1 | NA | CASSSDEKGAYEQYF | TGTGCCAGCAGTTCGGACGAGAAAGGGGCCTACGAGCAGTACTTC
TRBJ1-1 | NA | TRBV19 | NA | CASSIPQGEGDTEAFF | TGTGCCAGTAGTATTCCGCAGGGTGAGGGGGACACTGAAGCTTTCTTT